Below are 17 T cell receptor beta chains sequenced from a single sample in a study of shared clonotypes between healthy human individuals. The repertoire was sequenced with immunoSEQ multiplex PCR; TCRdb's copy has only in-frame clones and lacks some. In the table there are 2 million to 2.5 million clones, around 90% of which are singletons. Material: naive CD4+ T cells from PBMCs. As for subset: CD45RA+ positively selected. Receptors originate from a man between 18 and 35 years old in good health. Some clones in this sample may be carry-over from other donors' samples.

The genes are TRBV2 and TRBJ1-5; TRBD1 might be the D (5 bases). Per germline, CDR1 SNHLY and CDR2 FYNNEI. The CDR3 has 13 residues. V lost 5 bases to trimming and J lost 6 bases, with 11 bases between them. The CDR3 DNA reads as TGTGCCAGCAGTACAGGAGGGAGTCAGCCCCAGCATTTT. Translation: CASSTGGSQPQHF.

The genes are TRBV19 and TRBJ1-1; 7 positions agree with TRBD1. Germline V gives CDR1 LNHDA, CDR2 SQIVND (reference sequence). This CDR3 region has 14 residues. The trim removed 5 bases at V and 4 bases at J, leaving 7 bases unmatched. The CDR3 protein is CASSSTGLTTEAFF. The DNA of the CDR3 is TGTGCCAGTAGTTCGACAGGGCTGACCACTGAAGCTTTCTTT.

V and J are TRBV7-2 and TRBJ2-7; D not certain. This CDR3 region has 15 residues. Looked up from germline, CDR1 is SGHTA and CDR2 is FQGNSA. The ends were cut back, 3 bases at V and 6 bases at J, with 18 bases in the middle. This CDR3 is CASSFSRWLAREQYF. The CDR3 DNA is TGTGCCAGCAGCTTCTCTCGGTGGCTTGCTCGCGAGCAGTACTTC.

The chain has TRBV7-2 and TRBJ2-1; D possibly corresponds to TRBD2 (5 bases). V dropped 3 bases and J dropped 10 bases, with 19 bases sitting between them. The CDR3 runs 15 residues. The germline V gene encodes CDR1 SGHTA and CDR2 FQGNSA. In DNA, the CDR3 is TGTGCCAGCAGCTTTCCGACTACCCTCAGTCAGGAGCAGTTCTTC. Translated, it gives CASSFPTTLSQEQFF. Full variable domain (rest looked up from reference TRBV7-2 and TRBJ2-1): GAGVSQSPSNKVTEKGKDVELRCDPISGHTALYWYRQSLGQGLEFLIYFQGNSAPDKSGLPSDRFSAERTGGSVSTLTIQRTQQEDSAVYLCASSFPTTLSQEQFFGPGTRLTVL.

The gene calls are TRBV29-1 and TRBJ2-5; 7 bases agree with TRBD2. Trimming cost V 6 bases and J 2 bases; bases outside gene matches: 9. This CDR3 is built from 14 residues. CDR1 and CDR2 (germline): SQVTM, ANQGSEA. CDR3 in DNA: TGCAGCGTCGCCCTACTAGCGAAACAAGAGACCCAGTACTTC. It translates to CSVALLAKQETQYF.

The sample holds one count of this clone. The same CDR3 can be traced to other DNA sequences in this sample. This chain's CDR3 is CASSSGANYGYTF. CDR3 sequence (DNA): TGTGCCAGCAGTTCGGGGGCTAACTATGGCTACACCTTC. The chain has TRBV9 and TRBJ1-2; tentatively, D is TRBD1 (5 bases). This CDR3 has 13 residues. Germline V gene data show CDR1 as SGDLS and CDR2 as YYNGEE. With 5 bases removed from V and 0 bases from J, the gap between germline ends came to 8 bases.

The chain combines TRBV29-1 with TRBJ1-2, with TRBD1 as a possible D gene (5 bases). V shed 7 bases and J shed 4 bases, with 16 bases lying between them. Germline V lookup: CDR1 SQVTM, CDR2 ANQGSEA. This CDR3 contains 13 residues. The CDR3 spells CSAGGGTSYGYTF. CDR3 DNA sequence: TGCAGCGCCGGGGGAGGCACCTCCTATGGCTACACCTTC.

In this sample, this clone turned up a few times. The chain couples TRBV27 to TRBJ2-5; D is unresolved. The V gene's germline CDR1 is MNHEY and CDR2 SMNVEV (reference sequence). The length of the CDR3 is 15 residues. V lost 7 bases and J lost 0, with 15 bases in between. In nucleotides, the CDR3 is TGTGCCAGCACTTCGCGGTCCCACTACCAAGAGACCCAGTACTTC. Protein sequence: CASTSRSHYQETQYF.

The chain combines TRBV5-1 with TRBJ2-1, with 11 bases that match TRBD2. J lost 9 bases, V lost 2 bases, and 10 bases had no gene match. The CDR3 is made up of 16 amino acids. Germline assignment: CDR1 SGHRS and CDR2 YFSETQ. The CDR3 loop reads CASSLLAGVGASEQFF. The CDR3 DNA reads as TGCGCCAGCAGCTTACTAGCGGGAGTGGGTGCCAGTGAGCAGTTCTTC.

The rearrangement joins TRBV25-1 to TRBJ2-1; the D gene is possibly TRBD2 (6 bases). The CDR3 has 14 residues. Trimming removed 1 base from V and 5 bases from J, with 9 bases in between. From germline, CDR1 is MGHDK and CDR2 SYGVNS. CDR3 region: CASSESGRNNEQFF. As DNA, the CDR3 is TGTGCCAGCAGTGAATCCGGGAGAAACAATGAGCAGTTCTTC.

The CDR3 loop is CAWSNKGVANTEAFF. CDR3 DNA: TGTGCCTGGAGTAATAAGGGGGTGGCGAACACTGAAGCTTTCTTT. This chain uses TRBV30 with TRBJ1-1; possible D gene TRBD1, 6 bases. The germline CDR1 and CDR2 sequences are GTSNPN and SVGIG (reference sequence). Trimming took off 2 bases at V and 1 base at J, with 14 bases between the two ends. This CDR3 spans 15 amino acids.

As for this clone: The sample carries other DNA sequences with the same CDR3. The genes are TRBV7-3 and TRBJ1-1; D is unresolved. The CDR3 is made up of 13 amino acids. Per the germline V gene, CDR1 is SGHTA and CDR2 is FQGTGA. V was cut by 1 base and J by 5 bases, with 8 bases left in between. CDR3 residues: CASSLMRDTEAFF. CDR3 DNA sequence: TGTGCCAGCAGCTTAATGAGGGATACTGAAGCTTTCTTT.

This chain links TRBV5-1 with TRBJ2-1; TRBD2 aligns across 14 bases. The CDR3 extends over 14 amino acids. Germline trimming cut 5 bases from V and 5 bases from J; bases unmatched to any gene: 0. Germline V gene sequence: CDR1 SGHRS, CDR2 YFSETQ. CDR3 nucleotides: TGCGCCAGCAGGACTAGCGGGAGGGACAATGAGCAGTTCTTC. Protein product: CASRTSGRDNEQFF.

The chain couples TRBV2 to TRBJ2-2; weak D call: TRBD2 (6 bases). From germline, CDR1 is SNHLY and CDR2 FYNNEI. The CDR3 totals 14 residues. Trimming pared 6 bases from V and 2 bases from J, leaving 10 bases between. CDR3 DNA sequence: TGTGCCAGCAGGAGGAGGGAAAACACCGGGGAGCTGTTTTTT. Its translation is CASRRRENTGELFF.

The chain carries TRBV2 and TRBJ2-3; D may correspond to TRBD1 or TRBD2 (6 bases each). Germline CDR1 reads SNHLY; CDR2 reads FYNNEI. CDR3 length equals 15 residues. The germline V and J ends were trimmed by 7 bases and 7 bases, with 21 bases remaining between them. The CDR3 sequence is CASKGQKGGPHTQYF. For the CDR3, the DNA is TGTGCCAGCAAAGGACAGAAAGGAGGGCCCCATACGCAGTATTTT.

In its sample, this clone was seen a few times. V is TRBV7-9 and J is TRBJ2-1; 16 bases align to TRBD2. The CDR3 is 18 residues long. Trimming took 4 bases from V and 1 from J; bases not matched to a gene: 4. Germline CDR1 is SEHNR and CDR2 is FQNEAQ (reference sequence). The CDR3 DNA follows: TGTGCCAGCAGCTGGGGACTAGCGGGAGGGAGGTCCTACAATGAGCAGTTCTTC. It codes for CASSWGLAGGRSYNEQFF.

This chain links TRBV10-1 with TRBJ1-3; 7 bases agree with TRBD1. This CDR3 contains 15 residues. V lost 3 bases and J lost 2; bases outside the gene matches: 4. Looked up from germline, CDR1 is WNHNN and CDR2 is SYGVQD (reference sequence). CDR3 sequence (DNA): TGCGCCAGCAGTGATTCCGGGACAGCTGGAAACACCATATATTTT. It translates to CASSDSGTAGNTIYF.